Listed below are T cell receptor beta chains from one sample, sequenced in a study of blood T cell repertoires in COVID-19. Generated by immunoSEQ multiplex PCR, the TCRdb table keeps only in-frame clones and is missing some. The repertoire holds about 480,000 clones, with 87% as singletons. Sequenced material: PBMCs or T cells enriched from blood (not recorded which). These receptors originate from a woman between 18 and 29 years old with acute COVID-19. The CDR3 runs from the conserved cysteine through the conserved F or W. Each record gives: V gene, D gene, clone size, J gene, CDR3 protein, CDR3 DNA. The D gene is left open where the match is weak. Only part of the rows carry a size: once, few, many, or a class if the clone is expanded.

TRBV7-9	TRBD1	NA	TRBJ1-2	CASSFWGPLVDRGRGYTF	TGTGCCAGCAGCTTTTGGGGCCCCCTAGTGGACAGGGGACGCGGCTACACCTTC
TRBV4-3	NA	NA	TRBJ1-1	CASSQSNFGTYTEAFF	TGCGCCAGCAGCCAATCGAATTTCGGGACTTACACTGAAGCTTTCTTT
TRBV6-2/TRBV6-3	NA	few	TRBJ2-1	CASSYSGDYNEQFF	TGTGCCAGCAGTTACTCGGGAGATTACAATGAGCAGTTCTTC
TRBV4-3	TRBD1	NA	TRBJ1-3	CASSRDRGEYSGNTIYF	TGCGCCAGCAGCCGGGACAGGGGGGAATACTCTGGAAACACCATATATTTT
TRBV30	NA	NA	TRBJ1-5	CAWSPPGAWGNQPQHF	TGTGCCTGGAGCCCCCCAGGGGCTTGGGGCAATCAGCCCCAGCATTTT
TRBV12-3/TRBV12-4	NA	NA	TRBJ2-7	CASSWAGAYEQYF	TGTGCCAGCAGTTGGGCCGGGGCCTACGAGCAGTACTTC
TRBV29-1	TRBD2	NA	TRBJ2-1	CSVSGRASGLSYNEQFF	TGCAGCGTCAGTGGTAGGGCTAGCGGACTCTCCTACAATGAGCAGTTCTTC
TRBV11-3	NA	NA	TRBJ2-3	CASSLNGGGLDTQYF	TGTGCCAGCAGCTTAAACGGAGGAGGCCTAGATACGCAGTATTTT
TRBV28	NA	NA	TRBJ1-1	CASSWGGTNTEAFF	TGTGCCAGCAGCTGGGGAGGGACCAACACTGAAGCTTTCTTT
TRBV7-3	TRBD1	NA	TRBJ2-7	CASSRTGGWGYEQYF	TGTGCCAGCAGTCGGACAGGGGGCTGGGGGTACGAGCAGTACTTC
TRBV5-4	NA	NA	TRBJ2-2	CASSSWAGDGTGELFF	TGTGCCAGCAGCTCGTGGGCAGGGGATGGTACCGGGGAGCTGTTTTTT
TRBV12-3/TRBV12-4	TRBD1	NA	TRBJ2-5	CASTYRGDETQYF	TGTGCCAGCACCTACAGGGGGGACGAGACCCAGTACTTC
TRBV20-1	TRBD2	NA	TRBJ2-5	CSASKASGGAETQYF	TGCAGTGCTAGTAAAGCTAGCGGGGGGGCAGAGACCCAGTACTTC
TRBV7-9	TRBD1	NA	TRBJ2-3	CASSGYGTGDTDTQYF	TGTGCCAGCAGCGGATACGGGACAGGTGATACCGATACGCAGTATTTT
TRBV9	TRBD2	once	TRBJ2-1	CASSVLAGGLIEQFF	TGTGCCAGCAGCGTACTAGCGGGGGGGCTCATTGAGCAGTTCTTC
TRBV7-2	NA	NA	TRBJ1-3	CASSLDRNTIYF	TGTGCCAGCAGCTTAGACCGGAACACCATATATTTT
TRBV19	NA	NA	TRBJ1-5	CASSIFDISNQPQHF	TGTGCCAGTAGTATATTTGACATTAGCAATCAGCCCCAGCATTTT
TRBV28	TRBD2	NA	TRBJ2-3	CASSLSGGTRDTQYF	TGTGCCAGCAGCCTTAGCGGGGGGACTAGAGATACGCAGTATTTT
TRBV11-2	TRBD1	NA	TRBJ1-4	CASSLLRGTGGEKLFF	TGTGCCAGCAGCTTACTCCGGGGGACAGGGGGCGAAAAACTGTTTTTT
TRBV6-5	NA	NA	TRBJ1-3	CASSLTGNTIYF	TGTGCCAGCAGTCTAACCGGAAACACCATATATTTT
TRBV24-1	TRBD1	NA	TRBJ1-4	CATSDPTGANEKLFF	TGTGCCACCAGTGATCCAACAGGGGCTAATGAAAAACTGTTTTTT
TRBV6-2/TRBV6-3	TRBD2	once	TRBJ2-7	CASSFWLAGYEQYF	TGTGCCAGCAGTTTTTGGCTAGCGGGGTACGAGCAGTACTTC
TRBV28	TRBD1	NA	TRBJ1-4	CASSSGQGGNEKLFF	TGTGCCAGCAGTTCCGGACAGGGGGGTAATGAAAAACTGTTTTTT
TRBV30	NA	NA	TRBJ2-5	CACPGLGGFGETQYF	TGTGCCTGCCCCGGTCTAGGCGGGTTTGGGGAGACCCAGTACTTC
TRBV5-5	NA	NA	TRBJ2-7	CASSYSYEQYF	TGTGCCAGCAGCTACAGCTACGAGCAGTACTTC
TRBV18	NA	NA	TRBJ1-2	CASSPSQTDGYTF	TGTGCCAGCTCACCGTCCCAAACGGATGGCTACACCTTC
TRBV2	TRBD2	NA	TRBJ2-7	CASRGGTGLAGNEQYF	TGTGCCAGCAGGGGGGGCACGGGACTAGCGGGTAACGAGCAGTACTTC
TRBV9	NA	NA	TRBJ1-3	CASSVSLLSSGNTIYF	TGTGCCAGCAGCGTTTCCTTACTGTCCTCTGGAAACACCATATATTTT
TRBV6-2/TRBV6-3	TRBD2	NA	TRBJ2-7	CASSPPRVAGSYEQYF	TGTGCCAGCAGTCCCCCTCGGGTAGCGGGTTCCTACGAGCAGTACTTC
TRBV4-1	TRBD1	NA	TRBJ1-1	CASSHQGGGTEAFF	TGCGCCAGCAGCCACCAGGGGGGCGGCACTGAAGCTTTCTTT
TRBV5-5	TRBD1	NA	TRBJ2-7	CASSLIGQGAYEQYF	TGTGCCAGCAGCTTGATAGGACAGGGGGCCTACGAGCAGTACTTC
TRBV7-7	NA	NA	TRBJ2-2	CASSQSGYQAGELFF	TGTGCTAGCAGCCAAAGCGGGTACCAGGCCGGGGAGCTGTTTTTT
TRBV24-1	TRBD2	NA	TRBJ2-3	CATSPASAGGTDTQYF	TGTGCCACCAGTCCGGCCAGCGCGGGGGGCACAGATACGCAGTATTTT
TRBV20-1	NA	NA	TRBJ1-1	CSAPRNTEAFF	TGCAGTGCTCCTAGGAACACTGAAGCTTTCTTT
TRBV6-5	NA	once	TRBJ2-1	CASRTTGNNEQFF	TGTGCCAGCAGAACTACAGGGAACAATGAGCAGTTCTTC